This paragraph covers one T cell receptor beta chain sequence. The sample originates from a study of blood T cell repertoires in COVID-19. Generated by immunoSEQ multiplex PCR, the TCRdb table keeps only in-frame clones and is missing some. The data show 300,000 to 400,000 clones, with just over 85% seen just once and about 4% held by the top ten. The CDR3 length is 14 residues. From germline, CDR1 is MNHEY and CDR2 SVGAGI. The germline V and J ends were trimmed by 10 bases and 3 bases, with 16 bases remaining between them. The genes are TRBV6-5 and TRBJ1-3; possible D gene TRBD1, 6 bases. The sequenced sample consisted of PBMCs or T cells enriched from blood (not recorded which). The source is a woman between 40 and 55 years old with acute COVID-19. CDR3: CATLRRGHGNTIYF. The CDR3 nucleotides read TGTGCCACCCTCAGGCGGGGGCATGGAAACACCATATATTTT.